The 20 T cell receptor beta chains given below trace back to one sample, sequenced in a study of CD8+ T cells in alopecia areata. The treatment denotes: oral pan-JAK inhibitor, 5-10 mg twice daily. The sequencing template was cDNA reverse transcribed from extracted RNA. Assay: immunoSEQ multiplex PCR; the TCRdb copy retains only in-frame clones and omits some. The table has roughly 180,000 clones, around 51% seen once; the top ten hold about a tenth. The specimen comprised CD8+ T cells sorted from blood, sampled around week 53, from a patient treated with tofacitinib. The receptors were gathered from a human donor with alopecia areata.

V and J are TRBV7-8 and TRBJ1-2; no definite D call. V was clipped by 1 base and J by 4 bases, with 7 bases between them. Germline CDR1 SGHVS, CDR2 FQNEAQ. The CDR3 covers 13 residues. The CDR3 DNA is TGTGCCAGCAGCTTAGGGACCCCCTATGGCTACACCTTC. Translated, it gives CASSLGTPYGYTF.

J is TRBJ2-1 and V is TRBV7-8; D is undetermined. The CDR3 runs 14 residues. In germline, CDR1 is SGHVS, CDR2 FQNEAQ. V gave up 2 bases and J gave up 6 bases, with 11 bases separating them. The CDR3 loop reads CASSLSRPGNEQFF. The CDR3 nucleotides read TGTGCCAGCAGCTTAAGTAGGCCGGGCAATGAGCAGTTCTTC.

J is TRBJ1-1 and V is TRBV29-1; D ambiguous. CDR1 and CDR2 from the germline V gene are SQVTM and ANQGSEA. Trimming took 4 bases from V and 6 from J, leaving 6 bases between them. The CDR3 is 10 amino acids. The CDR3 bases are TGCAGCGTTGTCGGGCCTGAAGCTTTCTTT. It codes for CSVVGPEAFF.

Written as DNA, the CDR3 is TGTGCCAGCAGCTACCGACAGGGCGAGTCACCCCTCCACTTT. Its protein is CASSYRQGESPLHF. The V call is TRBV7-6, the J call TRBJ1-6; TRBD1 matches 7 bases. CDR3 size: 14 residues. V was pared by 4 bases and J by 10 bases, with 7 bases of the junction left unmatched. The germline V gene encodes CDR1 SGHVS and CDR2 FNYEAQ.

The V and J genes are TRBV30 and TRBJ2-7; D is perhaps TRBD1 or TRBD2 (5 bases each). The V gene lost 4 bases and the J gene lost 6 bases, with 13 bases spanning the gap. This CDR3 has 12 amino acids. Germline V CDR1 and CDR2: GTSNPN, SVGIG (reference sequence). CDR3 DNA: TGTGCCTGGAACCTCGGGACCGGCGAGCAGTACTTC. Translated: CAWNLGTGEQYF.

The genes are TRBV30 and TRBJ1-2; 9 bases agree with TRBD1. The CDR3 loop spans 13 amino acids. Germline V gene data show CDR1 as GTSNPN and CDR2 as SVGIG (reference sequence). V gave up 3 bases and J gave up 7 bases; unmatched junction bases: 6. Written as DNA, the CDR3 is TGTGCCTGGAGCACAGGGGGCGCGAGTGGCTACACCTTC. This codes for CAWSTGGASGYTF.

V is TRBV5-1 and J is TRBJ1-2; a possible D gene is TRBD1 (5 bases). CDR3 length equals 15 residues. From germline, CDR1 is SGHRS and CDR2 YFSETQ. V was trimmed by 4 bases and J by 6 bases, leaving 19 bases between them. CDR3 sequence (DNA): TGCGCCAGCAGCACCTCACTGACCGGGGGAAATGGCTACACCTTC. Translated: CASSTSLTGGNGYTF.

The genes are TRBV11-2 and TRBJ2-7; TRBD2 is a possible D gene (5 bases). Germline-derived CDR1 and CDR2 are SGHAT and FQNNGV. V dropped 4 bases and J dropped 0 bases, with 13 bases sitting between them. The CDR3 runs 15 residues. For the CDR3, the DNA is TGTGCCAGCAGCTCCCCCCGGGGTGTCTCCTACGAGCAGTACTTC. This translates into CASSSPRGVSYEQYF.

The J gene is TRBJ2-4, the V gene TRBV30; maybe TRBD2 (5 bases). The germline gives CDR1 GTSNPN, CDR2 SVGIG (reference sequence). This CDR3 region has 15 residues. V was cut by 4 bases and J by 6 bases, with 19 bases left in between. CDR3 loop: CAWTFGSGIGNIQYF. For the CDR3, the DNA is TGTGCCTGGACCTTCGGATCGGGGATCGGAAACATTCAGTACTTC.

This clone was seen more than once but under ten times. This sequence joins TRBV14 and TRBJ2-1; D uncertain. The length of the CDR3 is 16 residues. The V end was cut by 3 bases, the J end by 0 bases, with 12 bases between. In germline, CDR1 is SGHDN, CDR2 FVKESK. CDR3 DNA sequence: TGTGCCAGCAGCCACAGGACGGATAGCTCCTACAATGAGCAGTTCTTC. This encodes CASSHRTDSSYNEQFF.

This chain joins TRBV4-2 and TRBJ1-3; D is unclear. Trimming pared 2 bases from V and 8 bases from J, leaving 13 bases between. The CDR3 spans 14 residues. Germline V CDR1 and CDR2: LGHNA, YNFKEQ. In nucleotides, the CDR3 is TGTGCCAGCAGCCAAATTGAGGGTGTTGACACCATATATTTT. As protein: CASSQIEGVDTIYF.

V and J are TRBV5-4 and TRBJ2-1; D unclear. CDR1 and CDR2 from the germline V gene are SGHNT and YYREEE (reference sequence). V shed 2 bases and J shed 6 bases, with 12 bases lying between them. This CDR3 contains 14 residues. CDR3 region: CASSLEVGGNEQFF. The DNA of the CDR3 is TGTGCCAGCAGCTTAGAAGTTGGTGGCAATGAGCAGTTCTTC. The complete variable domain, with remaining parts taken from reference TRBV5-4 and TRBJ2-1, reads ETGVTQSPTHLIKTRGQQVTLRCSSQSGHNTVSWYQQALGQGPQFIFQYYREEENGRGNFPPRFSGLQFPNYSSELNVNALELDDSALYLCASSLEVGGNEQFFGPGTRLTVL.

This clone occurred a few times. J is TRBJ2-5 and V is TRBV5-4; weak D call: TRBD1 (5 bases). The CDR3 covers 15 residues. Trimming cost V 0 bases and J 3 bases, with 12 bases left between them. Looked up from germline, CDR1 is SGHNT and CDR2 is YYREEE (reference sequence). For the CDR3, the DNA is TGTGCCAGCAGCTTGGCTCAGGGCGTAAAAGAGACCCAGTACTTC. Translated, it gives CASSLAQGVKETQYF.

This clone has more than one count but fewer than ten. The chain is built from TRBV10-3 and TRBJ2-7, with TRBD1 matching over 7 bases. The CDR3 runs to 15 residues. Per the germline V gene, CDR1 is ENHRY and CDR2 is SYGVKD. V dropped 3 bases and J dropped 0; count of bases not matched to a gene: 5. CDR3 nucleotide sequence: TGTGCCATCAGTGAAGGGGACAGAGCCTCCTACGAGCAGTACTTC. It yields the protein CAISEGDRASYEQYF.

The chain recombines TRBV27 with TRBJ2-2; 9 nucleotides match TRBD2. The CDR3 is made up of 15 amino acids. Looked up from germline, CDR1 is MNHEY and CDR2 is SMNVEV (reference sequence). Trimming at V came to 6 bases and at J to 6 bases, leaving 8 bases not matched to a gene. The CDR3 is CASRVSGGLPGELFF. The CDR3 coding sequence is TGTGCCAGCAGAGTTAGCGGGGGCCTCCCCGGGGAGCTGTTTTTT.

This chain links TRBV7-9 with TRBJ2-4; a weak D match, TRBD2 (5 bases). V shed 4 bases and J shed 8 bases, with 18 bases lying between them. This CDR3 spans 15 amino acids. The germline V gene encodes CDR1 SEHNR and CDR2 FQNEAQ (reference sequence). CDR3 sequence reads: CASSYLGPDGDIQYF. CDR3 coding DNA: TGTGCCAGCAGCTACTTGGGCCCCGACGGGGACATTCAGTACTTC.

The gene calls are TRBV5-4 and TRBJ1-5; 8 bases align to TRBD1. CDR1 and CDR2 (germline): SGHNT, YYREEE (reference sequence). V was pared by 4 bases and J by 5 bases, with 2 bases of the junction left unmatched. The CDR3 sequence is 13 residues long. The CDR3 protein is CASSQGADQPQHF. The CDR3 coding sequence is TGTGCCAGCAGCCAGGGGGCGGATCAGCCCCAGCATTTT.

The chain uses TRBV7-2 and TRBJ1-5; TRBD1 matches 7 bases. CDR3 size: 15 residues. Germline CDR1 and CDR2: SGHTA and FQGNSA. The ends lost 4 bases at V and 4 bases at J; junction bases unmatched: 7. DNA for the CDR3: TGTGCCAGCAGCTCGCAGGGGGGGGAAAATCAGCCCCAGCATTTT. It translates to CASSSQGGENQPQHF.

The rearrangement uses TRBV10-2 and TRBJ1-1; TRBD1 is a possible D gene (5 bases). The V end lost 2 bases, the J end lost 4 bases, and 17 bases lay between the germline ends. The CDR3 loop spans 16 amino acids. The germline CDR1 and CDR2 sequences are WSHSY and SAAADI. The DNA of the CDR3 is TGCGCCAGCAGTGAGGGGGCGAGAGGGAAAGGCACTGAAGCTTTCTTT. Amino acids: CASSEGARGKGTEAFF.

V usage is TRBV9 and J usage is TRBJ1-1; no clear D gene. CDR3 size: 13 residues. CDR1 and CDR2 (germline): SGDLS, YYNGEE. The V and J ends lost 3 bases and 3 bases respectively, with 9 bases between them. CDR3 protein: CASSAFRDTEAFF. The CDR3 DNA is TGTGCCAGCAGCGCCTTCCGGGACACTGAAGCTTTCTTT.